A selection of T cell receptor beta chains follows, all from one sample in a study of early T cells in non-severe SARS-CoV-2 infection. One entry per CDR3 protein, called by TCRdb with MiXCR from the 5' RACE reads. In the table there are roughly 31,000 distinct CDR3 sequences, approximately 4.2% of which are singletons. Sequencing was carried out using whole blood. Every receptor here comes from an adult who was a healthcare worker with PCR-confirmed SARS-CoV-2 infection or an uninfected control (not recorded which). The CDR3 runs from the conserved cysteine through the conserved F or W. The size field is filled for only some rows; it gives once, few, many or a size class.

clone_size v_call cdr3_aa
many TRBV7-2 CASSLLGGYSNQPQHF
many TRBV28 CASTLGGYEQYF
NA TRBV29-1 CSVEVQGRPYEQYF
many TRBV12-3/TRBV12-4 CASSPAGVGWSQYF
many TRBV11-2 CASSLARTGLNYGYTF
NA TRBV10-3 CASAPEGTYEQYF
many TRBV6-5 CASSFSGLKETQYF
many TRBV12-3/TRBV12-4 CASSIMNLQDEQFF
NA TRBV7-2 CASSLDSGTLLGYEQYF
many TRBV20-1 CSADDAGGGTQYF
many TRBV6-2/TRBV6-3 CASSYSRGLMNTEAFF
many TRBV11-2 CASSLDYRKTTNEQFF
many TRBV7-2 CASSLWREDEQFF
many TRBV19 CASSTSGGLTDTQYF
many TRBV10-3 CAISESSSAQYF